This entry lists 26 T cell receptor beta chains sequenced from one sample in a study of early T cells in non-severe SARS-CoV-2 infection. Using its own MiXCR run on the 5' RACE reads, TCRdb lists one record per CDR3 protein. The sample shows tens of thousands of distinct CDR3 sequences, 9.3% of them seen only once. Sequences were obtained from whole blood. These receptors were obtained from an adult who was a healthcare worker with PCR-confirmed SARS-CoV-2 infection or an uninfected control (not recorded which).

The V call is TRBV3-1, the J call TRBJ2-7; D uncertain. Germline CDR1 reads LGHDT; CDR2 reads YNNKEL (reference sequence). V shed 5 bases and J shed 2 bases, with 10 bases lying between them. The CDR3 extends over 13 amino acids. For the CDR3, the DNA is TGTGCCAGCAGCGAGAATGGGGCCTACGAGCAGTACTTC. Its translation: CASSENGAYEQYF.

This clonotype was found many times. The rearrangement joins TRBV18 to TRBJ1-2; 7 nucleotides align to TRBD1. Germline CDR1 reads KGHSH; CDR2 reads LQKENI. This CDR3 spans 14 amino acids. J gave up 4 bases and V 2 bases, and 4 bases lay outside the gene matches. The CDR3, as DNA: TGTGCCAGCTCACCAAAAGGGGGCGGCTATGGCTACACCTTC. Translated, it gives CASSPKGGGYGYTF.

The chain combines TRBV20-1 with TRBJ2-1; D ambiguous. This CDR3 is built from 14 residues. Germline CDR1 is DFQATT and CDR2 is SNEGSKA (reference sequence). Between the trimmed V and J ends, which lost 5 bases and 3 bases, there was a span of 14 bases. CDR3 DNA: TGCAGTGCTGCCTCTGGGTCAGGCTACAATGAGCAGTTCTTC. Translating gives CSAASGSGYNEQFF.

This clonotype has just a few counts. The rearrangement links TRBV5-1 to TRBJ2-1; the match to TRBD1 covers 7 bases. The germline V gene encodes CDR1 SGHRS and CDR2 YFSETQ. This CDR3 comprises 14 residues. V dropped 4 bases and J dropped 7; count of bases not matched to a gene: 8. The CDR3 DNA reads TGCGCCAGCAGCCCCGTCGACAGGGCAAATGAGCAGTTCTTC. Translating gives CASSPVDRANEQFF.

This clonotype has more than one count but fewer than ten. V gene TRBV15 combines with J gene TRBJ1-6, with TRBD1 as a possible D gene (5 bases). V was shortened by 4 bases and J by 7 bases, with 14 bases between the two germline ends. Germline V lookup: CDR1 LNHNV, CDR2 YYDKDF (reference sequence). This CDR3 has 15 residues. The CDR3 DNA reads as TGTGCCACCAGCATTTCGGGGGTTGGCAATTCACCCCTCCACTTT. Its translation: CATSISGVGNSPLHF.

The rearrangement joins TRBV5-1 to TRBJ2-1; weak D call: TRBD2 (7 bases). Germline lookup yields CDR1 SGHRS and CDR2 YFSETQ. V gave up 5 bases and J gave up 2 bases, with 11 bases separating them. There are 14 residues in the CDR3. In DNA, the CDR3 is TGCGCCAGCAGGGCGGGGGCCACCTACAATGAGCAGTTCTTC. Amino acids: CASRAGATYNEQFF.

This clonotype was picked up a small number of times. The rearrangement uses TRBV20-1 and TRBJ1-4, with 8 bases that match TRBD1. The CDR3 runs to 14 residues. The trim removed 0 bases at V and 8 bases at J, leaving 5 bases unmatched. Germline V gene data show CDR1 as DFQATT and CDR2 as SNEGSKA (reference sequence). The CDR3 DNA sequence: TGCAGTGCTAGAGACTCAGGGGGCAAAGAAAAACTGTTTTTT. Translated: CSARDSGGKEKLFF.

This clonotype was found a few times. CDR3 sequence: CASSEVEMYQETQYF. The CDR3 DNA is TGTGCCAGCAGTGAAGTTGAGATGTACCAAGAGACCCAGTACTTC. The chain joins TRBV25-1 to TRBJ2-5; D gene uncertain. Germline V lookup: CDR1 MGHDK, CDR2 SYGVNS. This CDR3 has 15 amino acids. Trimming took off 2 bases at V and 0 bases at J, with 10 bases between the two ends.

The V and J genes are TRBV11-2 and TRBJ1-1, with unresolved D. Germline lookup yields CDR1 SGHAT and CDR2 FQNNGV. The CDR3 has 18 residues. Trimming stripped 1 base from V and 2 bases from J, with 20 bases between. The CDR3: CASSLATVRRRTNTEAFF. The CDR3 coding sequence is TGTGCCAGCAGCTTAGCAACGGTCCGAAGAAGAACAAACACTGAAGCTTTCTTT. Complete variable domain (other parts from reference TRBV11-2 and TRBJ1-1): EAGVAQSPRYKIIEKRQSVAFWCNPISGHATLYWYQQILGQGPKLLIQFQNNGVVDDSQLPKDRFSAERLKGVDSTLKIQPAKLEDSAVYLCASSLATVRRRTNTEAFFGQGTRLTVV.

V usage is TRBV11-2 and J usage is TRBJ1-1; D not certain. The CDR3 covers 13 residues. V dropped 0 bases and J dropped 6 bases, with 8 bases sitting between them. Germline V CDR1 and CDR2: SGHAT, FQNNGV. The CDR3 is CASSLDTSPEAFF. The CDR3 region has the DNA TGTGCCAGCAGCTTAGATACCTCACCTGAAGCTTTCTTT. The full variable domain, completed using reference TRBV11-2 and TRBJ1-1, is EAGVAQSPRYKIIEKRQSVAFWCNPISGHATLYWYQQILGQGPKLLIQFQNNGVVDDSQLPKDRFSAERLKGVDSTLKIQPAKLEDSAVYLCASSLDTSPEAFFGQGTRLTVV.

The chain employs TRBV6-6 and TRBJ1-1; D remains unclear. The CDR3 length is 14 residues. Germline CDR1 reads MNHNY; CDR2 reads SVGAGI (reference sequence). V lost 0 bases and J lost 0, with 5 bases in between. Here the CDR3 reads CASSYSILNTEAFF. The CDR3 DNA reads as TGTGCCAGCAGTTACTCGATCTTGAACACTGAAGCTTTCTTT.

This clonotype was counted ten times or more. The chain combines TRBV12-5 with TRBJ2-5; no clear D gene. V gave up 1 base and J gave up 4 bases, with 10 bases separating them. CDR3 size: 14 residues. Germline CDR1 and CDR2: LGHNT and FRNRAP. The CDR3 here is CASGLGTARETQYF. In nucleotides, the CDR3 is TGTGCTAGTGGTTTGGGGACGGCCAGAGAGACCCAGTACTTC.

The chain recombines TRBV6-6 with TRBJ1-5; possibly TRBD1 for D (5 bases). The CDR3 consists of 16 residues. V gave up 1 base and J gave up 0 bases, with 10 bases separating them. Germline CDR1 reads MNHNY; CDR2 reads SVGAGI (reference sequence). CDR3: CASSYYLGGSNQPQHF. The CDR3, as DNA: TGTGCCAGCAGTTACTACCTCGGGGGTAGCAATCAGCCCCAGCATTTT.

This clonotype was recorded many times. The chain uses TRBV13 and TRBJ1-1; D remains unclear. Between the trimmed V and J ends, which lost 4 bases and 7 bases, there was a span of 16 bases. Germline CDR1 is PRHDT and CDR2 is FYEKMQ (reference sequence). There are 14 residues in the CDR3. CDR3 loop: CASSSGPITLEAFF. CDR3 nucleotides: TGTGCCAGCAGCTCGGGCCCAATTACCCTTGAAGCTTTCTTT. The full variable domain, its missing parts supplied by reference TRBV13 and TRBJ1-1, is AAGVIQSPRHLIKEKRETATLKCYPIPRHDTVYWYQQGPGQDPQFLISFYEKMQSDKGSIPDRFSAQQFSDYHSELNMSSLELGDSALYFCASSSGPITLEAFFGQGTRLTVV.

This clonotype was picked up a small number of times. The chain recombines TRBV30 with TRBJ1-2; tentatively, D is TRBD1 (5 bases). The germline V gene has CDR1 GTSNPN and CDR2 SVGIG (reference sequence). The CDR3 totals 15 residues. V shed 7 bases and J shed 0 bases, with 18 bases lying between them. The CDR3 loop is CAYYSRAATNYGYTF. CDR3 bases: TGTGCCTACTATTCCAGGGCGGCTACTAACTATGGCTACACCTTC. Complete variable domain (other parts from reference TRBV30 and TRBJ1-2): SQTIHQWPATLVQPVGSPLSLECTVEGTSNPNLYWYRQAAGRGLQLLFYSVGIGQISSEVPQNLSASRPQDRQFILSSKKLLLSDSGFYLCAYYSRAATNYGYTFGSGTRLTVV.

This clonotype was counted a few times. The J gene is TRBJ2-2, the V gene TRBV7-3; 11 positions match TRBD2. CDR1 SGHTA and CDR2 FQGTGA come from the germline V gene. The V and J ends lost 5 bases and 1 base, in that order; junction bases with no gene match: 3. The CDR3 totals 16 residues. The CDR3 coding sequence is TGTGCCAGCAGCCTCACTAGCGGGGGGAACACCGGGGAGCTGTTTTTT. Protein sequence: CASSLTSGGNTGELFF. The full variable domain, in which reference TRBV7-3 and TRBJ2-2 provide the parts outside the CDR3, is GAGVSQTPSNKVTEKGKYVELRCDPISGHTALYWYRQSLGQGPEFLIYFQGTGAADDSGLPNDRFFAVRPEGSVSTLKIQRTERGDSAVYLCASSLTSGGNTGELFFGEGSRLTVL.

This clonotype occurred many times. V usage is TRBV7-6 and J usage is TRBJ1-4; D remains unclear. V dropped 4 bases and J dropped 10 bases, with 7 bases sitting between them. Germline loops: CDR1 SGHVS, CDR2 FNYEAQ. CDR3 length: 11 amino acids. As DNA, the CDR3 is TGTGCCAGCAGCTCAAACGGAAAACTGTTTTTT. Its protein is CASSSNGKLFF.

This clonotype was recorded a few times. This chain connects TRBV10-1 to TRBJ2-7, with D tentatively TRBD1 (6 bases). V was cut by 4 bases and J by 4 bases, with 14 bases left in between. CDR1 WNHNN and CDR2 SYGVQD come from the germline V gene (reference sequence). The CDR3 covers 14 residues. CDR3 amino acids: CASSARDTSYEQYF. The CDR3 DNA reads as TGCGCCAGCAGTGCTCGGGACACGAGTTACGAGCAGTACTTC.

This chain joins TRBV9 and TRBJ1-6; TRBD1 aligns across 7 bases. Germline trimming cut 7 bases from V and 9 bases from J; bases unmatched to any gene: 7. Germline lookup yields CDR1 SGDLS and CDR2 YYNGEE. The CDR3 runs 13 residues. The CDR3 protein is CASGETGSSPLHF. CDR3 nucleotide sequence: TGTGCCAGCGGGGAGACAGGGTCTTCACCCCTCCACTTT.

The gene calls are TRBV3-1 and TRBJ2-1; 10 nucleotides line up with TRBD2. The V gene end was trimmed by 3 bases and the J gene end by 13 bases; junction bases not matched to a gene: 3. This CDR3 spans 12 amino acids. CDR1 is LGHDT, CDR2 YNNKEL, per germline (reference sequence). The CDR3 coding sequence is TGTGCCAGCAGCCACGAGCGGGGGGGCCAGTTCTTC. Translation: CASSHERGGQFF.

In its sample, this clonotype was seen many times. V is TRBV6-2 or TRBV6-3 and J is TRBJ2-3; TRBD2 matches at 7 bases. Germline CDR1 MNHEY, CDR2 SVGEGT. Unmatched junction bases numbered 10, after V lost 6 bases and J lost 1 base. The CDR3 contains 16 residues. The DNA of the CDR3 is TGTGCCAGCAGGGGAAGAGGTCGGGGGGGCACAGATACGCAGTATTTT. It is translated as CASRGRGRGGTDTQYF.

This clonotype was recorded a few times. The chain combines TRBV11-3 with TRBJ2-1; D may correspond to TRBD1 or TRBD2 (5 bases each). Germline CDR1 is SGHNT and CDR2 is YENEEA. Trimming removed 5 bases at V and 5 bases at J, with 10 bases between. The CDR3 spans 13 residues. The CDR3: CASSTGTDNEQFF. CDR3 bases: TGTGCCAGCAGCACCGGGACGGACAATGAGCAGTTCTTC.

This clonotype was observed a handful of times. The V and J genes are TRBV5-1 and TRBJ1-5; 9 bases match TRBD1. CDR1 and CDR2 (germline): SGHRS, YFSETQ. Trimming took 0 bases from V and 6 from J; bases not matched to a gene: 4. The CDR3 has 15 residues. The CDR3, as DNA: TGCGCCAGCAGCTTGGCGGGACAGGGCGGTCAGCCCCAGCATTTT. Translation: CASSLAGQGGQPQHF.

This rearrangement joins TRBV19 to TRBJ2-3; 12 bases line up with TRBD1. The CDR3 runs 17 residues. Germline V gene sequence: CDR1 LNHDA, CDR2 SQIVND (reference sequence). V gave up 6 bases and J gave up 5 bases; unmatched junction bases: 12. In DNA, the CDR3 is TGTGCCAGTAGGGGGACAGGGGGCTCCCCCATGAGAGATACGCAGTATTTT. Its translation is CASRGTGGSPMRDTQYF.

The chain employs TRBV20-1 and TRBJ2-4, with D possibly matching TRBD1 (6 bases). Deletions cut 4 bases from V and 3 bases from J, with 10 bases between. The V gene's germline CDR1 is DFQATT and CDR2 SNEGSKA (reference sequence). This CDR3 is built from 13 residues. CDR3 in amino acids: CSAKQGDKNIQYF. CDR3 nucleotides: TGCAGTGCTAAACAGGGCGACAAAAACATTCAGTACTTC.

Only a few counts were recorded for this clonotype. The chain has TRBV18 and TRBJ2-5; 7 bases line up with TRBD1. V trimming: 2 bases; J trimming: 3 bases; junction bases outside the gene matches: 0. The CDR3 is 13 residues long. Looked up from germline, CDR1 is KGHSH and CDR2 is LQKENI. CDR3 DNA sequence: TGTGCCAGCTCACCAGGACAGGAAGAGACCCAGTACTTC. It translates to CASSPGQEETQYF.